A single sample gave rise to the 31 T cell receptor beta chains below, sequenced in a study of cytomegalovirus exposure and HLA in healthy donors. Primers: 60 Vbeta forward and 13 Jbeta reverse. Using immunoSEQ multiplex PCR, the repertoire was profiled, and TCRdb retains in-frame clones only, with some absent. The table shows about 190,000 clones, with 77% occurring only once. Sequenced sample: PBMCs. These TCRs come from a woman between 25 and 40 years old in good health and CMV-seropositive.

A remark on this clone: The final CDR3 position lacks the conserved phenylalanine or tryptophan, pointing to a likely read error. The chain employs TRBV7-8 and TRBJ1-1, with 7 bases lining up with TRBD1. The germline V gene encodes CDR1 SGHVS and CDR2 FQNEAQ. The CDR3 spans 15 residues. V trimming: 6 bases; J trimming: 1 base; junction bases outside the gene matches: 8. The CDR3 here is CASSRQGARNTEAFL. CDR3 DNA: TGTGCCAGCAGTCGACAGGGTGCGCGGAACACTGAAGCTTTCCTT.

The genes are TRBV7-6 and TRBJ2-5; 15 bases fit TRBD2. The ends lost 5 bases at V and 5 bases at J; junction bases unmatched: 6. Germline CDR1 SGHVS, CDR2 FNYEAQ. CDR3 length: 16 residues. CDR3 loop: CASSPGLAGGRETQYF. Here the CDR3 DNA reads TGTGCCAGCAGCCCTGGACTAGCGGGGGGGCGGGAGACCCAGTACTTC.

The sample holds a few counts of this clone. This rearrangement joins TRBV9 to TRBJ2-6; tentative D call: TRBD1 (5 bases). The CDR3 spans 15 residues. CDR1 is SGDLS, CDR2 YYNGEE, per germline. Trimming pared 4 bases from V and 8 bases from J, leaving 16 bases between. In nucleotides, the CDR3 is TGTGCCAGCAGCCCGAGAAATCTGGGGCCCAACGTCCTGACTTTC. It translates to CASSPRNLGPNVLTF.

In this sample, this clone turned up a few times. This sequence joins TRBV4-2 and TRBJ1-2; the D gene is possibly TRBD1 (5 bases). Trimming removed 5 bases from V and 5 bases from J, with 21 bases in between. This CDR3 contains 16 residues. Per the germline V gene, CDR1 is LGHNA and CDR2 is YNFKEQ. CDR3 DNA: TGTGCCAGCAGCTTCTCAGGAAGAGGGGAGGGGTATGGCTACACCTTC. This gives the protein CASSFSGRGEGYGYTF.

The chain joins TRBV28 to TRBJ2-1, with 10 bases that match TRBD2. Germline CDR1 and CDR2: MDHEN and SYDVKM. This CDR3 region has 14 residues. Germline trimming cut 8 bases from V and 4 bases from J; bases unmatched to any gene: 5. The CDR3 bases are TGTGCCAGCGGGCTAGCGGGGGAGTACAATGAGCAGTTCTTC. This gives the protein CASGLAGEYNEQFF. The full variable domain, completed using reference TRBV28 and TRBJ2-1, is DVKVTQSSRYLVKRTGEKVFLECVQDMDHENMFWYRQDPGLGLRLIYFSYDVKMKEKGDIPEGYSVSREKKERFSLILESASTNQTSMYLCASGLAGEYNEQFFGPGTRLTVL.

The chain recombines TRBV4-3 with TRBJ1-1; 7 bases fit TRBD1. CDR3 length: 14 amino acids. V lost 3 bases to trimming and J lost 1 base; unmatched junction nucleotides: 2. The germline CDR1 and CDR2 sequences are LGHNA and YSLEER. CDR3 coding DNA: TGCGCCAGCAGCCAGGGGGACAGGAACACTGAAGCTTTCTTT. Encoded protein: CASSQGDRNTEAFF.

This clone occurred once. This CDR3 is CASSLGYGRGSGSGNTIYF. In DNA form, the CDR3 reads TGTGCCAGCAGCTTAGGTTATGGCAGGGGATCGGGCTCTGGAAACACCATATATTTT. The J gene is TRBJ1-3, the V gene TRBV7-2; D possibly corresponds to TRBD1 (6 bases). V lost 1 base and J lost 0, with 19 bases in between. Germline V gene sequence: CDR1 SGHTA, CDR2 FQGNSA. The CDR3 has 19 residues.

The rearrangement links TRBV28 to TRBJ2-1; 7 nucleotides align to TRBD1. Germline V gene sequence: CDR1 MDHEN, CDR2 SYDVKM. The CDR3 extends over 21 amino acids. V was pared by 5 bases and J by 2 bases, with 24 bases of the junction left unmatched. The CDR3 region has the DNA TGTGCCAGCAGTAAAAGACAGGGCGCCTCATCCCCAGACAGTACCTACAATGAGCAGTTCTTC. It specifies CASSKRQGASSPDSTYNEQFF.

V and J are TRBV6-1 and TRBJ1-3; tentative D call: TRBD1 (5 bases). CDR1 and CDR2 from the germline V gene are MNHNS and SASEGT. This CDR3 spans 19 amino acids. Trimming pared 1 base from V and 0 bases from J, leaving 19 bases between. The CDR3 is CASSEGARQTSFSGNTIYF. For the CDR3, the DNA is TGTGCCAGCAGTGAAGGCGCAAGACAGACCAGTTTCTCTGGAAACACCATATATTTT.

The chain couples TRBV2 to TRBJ2-7, with D perhaps matching TRBD1 (5 bases). The V and J ends lost 4 bases and 3 bases respectively, with 13 bases between them. This CDR3 has 14 residues. CDR1 is SNHLY and CDR2 is FYNNEI in the germline V gene. The CDR3 is CASSVQGVIYEQYF. The CDR3 bases are TGTGCCAGCAGTGTGCAGGGTGTGATCTACGAGCAGTACTTC.

The CDR3 spells CASSGEGAQETQYF. CDR3 nucleotide sequence: TGTGCCAGCAGTGGTGAAGGGGCCCAAGAGACCCAGTACTTC. This chain uses TRBV2 with TRBJ2-5; possible D gene TRBD1, 5 bases. The CDR3 is 14 residues long. Per the germline V gene, CDR1 is SNHLY and CDR2 is FYNNEI. V was shortened by 4 bases and J by 1 base, with 10 bases between the two germline ends. The whole variable domain, remainder taken from reference TRBV2 and TRBJ2-5, is EPEVTQTPSHQVTQMGQEVILRCVPISNHLYFYWYRQILGQKVEFLVSFYNNEISEKSEIFDDQFSVERPDGSNFTLKIRSTKLEDSAMYFCASSGEGAQETQYFGPGTRLLVL.

This chain links TRBV18 with TRBJ1-3; a possible D gene is TRBD1 (5 bases). The CDR3 consists of 20 residues. Deletions cut 1 base from V and 0 bases from J, with 22 bases between. Germline V gene data show CDR1 as KGHSH and CDR2 as LQKENI. Written as DNA, the CDR3 is TGTGCCAGCTCACCACTACCCCCGTTAAAGACAGAGAGCTCTGGAAACACCATATATTTT. It is translated as CASSPLPPLKTESSGNTIYF. Together with reference TRBV18 and TRBJ1-3, the CDR3 gives the full variable domain: NAGVMQNPRHLVRRRGQEARLRCSPMKGHSHVYWYRQLPEEGLKFMVYLQKENIIDESGMPKERFSAEFPKEGPSILRIQQVVRGDSAAYFCASSPLPPLKTESSGNTIYFGEGSWLTVV.

V is TRBV7-2 and J is TRBJ1-1, with TRBD1 matching over 7 bases. Germline CDR1 reads SGHTA; CDR2 reads FQGNSA. J lost 2 bases, V lost 5 bases, and 11 bases had no gene match. This CDR3 is 16 amino acids long. CDR3 protein: CASSVTGPRLNTEAFF. The DNA for the CDR3 is TGTGCCAGCAGCGTGACAGGGCCACGGTTAAACACTGAAGCTTTCTTT.

The chain combines TRBV5-4 with TRBJ2-5; a possible D gene is TRBD2 (5 bases). The germline V gene has CDR1 SGHNT and CDR2 YYREEE (reference sequence). The V and J ends lost 4 bases and 5 bases respectively, with 18 bases between them. The CDR3 runs 15 residues. CDR3 sequence (DNA): TGTGCCAGCAGCCTAGGGTCAGCTAGCTTGGAGACCCAGTACTTC. Translating it yields CASSLGSASLETQYF.

J is TRBJ1-2 and V is TRBV4-3, with unresolved D. The CDR3 length is 15 residues. V gave up 0 bases and J gave up 3 bases, with 11 bases separating them. Germline CDR1 LGHNA, CDR2 YSLEER. This CDR3 is CASSQDFGIDYGYTF. For the CDR3, the DNA is TGCGCCAGCAGCCAAGATTTCGGGATCGACTATGGCTACACCTTC.

The chain combines TRBV7-2 with TRBJ2-7; D may be TRBD1 (5 bases). The CDR3 totals 19 residues. CDR1 SGHTA and CDR2 FQGNSA come from the germline V gene. V lost 1 base, J lost 3 bases, and 25 bases lay in between. The CDR3 here is CASSLVGPQTVGRFYEQYF. As DNA, the CDR3 is TGTGCCAGCAGCTTAGTAGGTCCCCAGACAGTCGGTCGATTCTACGAGCAGTACTTC.

J is TRBJ2-3 and V is TRBV4-2; TRBD2 agrees at 8 bases. Per the germline V gene, CDR1 is LGHNA and CDR2 is YNFKEQ. There are 15 residues in the CDR3. With 1 base clipped from V and 2 bases from J, the junction kept 2 bases outside the gene matches. In DNA, the CDR3 is TGTGCCAGCAGCCAAGTGCGGGGGGCCACAGATACGCAGTATTTT. Its translation is CASSQVRGATDTQYF.

The rearrangement uses TRBV4-1 and TRBJ2-7; D perhaps matches TRBD2 (5 bases). Germline V gene data show CDR1 as MGHRA and CDR2 as YSYEKL. Between the trimmed V and J ends, which lost 4 bases and 6 bases, there was a span of 13 bases. The CDR3 runs to 13 residues. The CDR3 loop reads CASSPGRSSEQYF. Written as DNA, the CDR3 is TGCGCCAGCAGCCCGGGGAGAAGTAGCGAGCAGTACTTC.

The chain carries TRBV11-1 and TRBJ2-6; 7 bases match TRBD1. CDR1 is SGHAT, CDR2 FQDESV, per germline (reference sequence). CDR3 length equals 18 residues. With 6 bases clipped from V and 1 base from J, the junction kept 12 bases outside the gene matches. CDR3 coding DNA: TGTGCCAGCAGTTACCCCCGGGACAGTGTATCTGGGGCCAACGTCCTGACTTTC. It translates to CASSYPRDSVSGANVLTF.

This clone has just a few counts. The chain links TRBV4-2 to TRBJ2-7; D is perhaps TRBD1 (6 bases). Trimming left V 1 base short and J 4 bases short, with 11 bases between. The CDR3 has 14 amino acids. Germline CDR1 and CDR2: LGHNA and YNFKEQ. The CDR3, as DNA: TGTGCCAGCAGCCAAGGAAGGACAGCATACGAGCAGTACTTC. Its protein product is CASSQGRTAYEQYF.

V and J are TRBV2 and TRBJ2-7; a possible D gene is TRBD1 (5 bases). CDR1 and CDR2 (germline): SNHLY, FYNNEI. V was cut by 6 bases and J by 0 bases, with 9 bases left in between. The CDR3 loop spans 13 amino acids. CDR3 nucleotide sequence: TGTGCCAGCAGAACCGACAGCTCCTACGAGCAGTACTTC. It codes for CASRTDSSYEQYF.

The chain recombines TRBV2 with TRBJ1-1; D not certain. V lost 3 bases, J lost 11 bases, and 16 bases lay in between. The CDR3 is made up of 13 amino acids. CDR1 is SNHLY, CDR2 FYNNEI, per germline. For the CDR3, the DNA is TGTGCCAGCAGTGAGGAGGCAGACCAACGGGCTTTCTTT. Translating it yields CASSEEADQRAFF.

CDR3 protein: CASAPLPSYNSPLHF. The CDR3 DNA reads as TGTGCCAGCGCCCCACTTCCCTCCTATAATTCACCCCTCCACTTT. The chain combines TRBV25-1 with TRBJ1-6, with D uncertain. This CDR3 comprises 15 residues. CDR1 is MGHDK and CDR2 is SYGVNS in the germline V gene. With 8 bases removed from V and 0 bases from J, the gap between germline ends came to 11 bases.

This chain uses TRBV10-3 with TRBJ1-3, with no clear D. Germline CDR1 ENHRY, CDR2 SYGVKD. V lost 8 bases to trimming and J lost 0 bases, with 11 bases between them. The CDR3 extends over 14 amino acids. CDR3 DNA: TGTGCCATCGCGGGCCGGATCTCTGGAAACACCATATATTTT. It specifies CAIAGRISGNTIYF.

V and J are TRBV2 and TRBJ2-1; D is perhaps TRBD2 (5 bases). Germline V gene data show CDR1 as SNHLY and CDR2 as FYNNEI. The CDR3 has 11 residues. The V gene lost 1 base and the J gene lost 10 bases, with 5 bases spanning the gap. As DNA, the CDR3 is TGTGCCAGCAGTGAAGAGCGGGAGCAGTTCTTC. Protein product: CASSEEREQFF.

This sequence joins TRBV19 and TRBJ2-1, with a tentative D call TRBD2 (6 bases). The germline V gene has CDR1 LNHDA and CDR2 SQIVND (reference sequence). CDR3 length equals 15 residues. Trimming took off 4 bases at V and 3 bases at J, with 13 bases between the two ends. The CDR3 sequence is CASSTPGLLYNEQFF. CDR3 nucleotides: TGTGCCAGTAGTACCCCGGGACTTCTCTACAATGAGCAGTTCTTC.

With regard to this clone: The same CDR3 arises from other DNA sequences in this sample as well. The rearrangement uses TRBV4-3 and TRBJ2-5; 8 bases fit TRBD2. After removal of 1 base from V and 4 bases from J, the junction contained 8 bases not matched to a gene. CDR3 size: 16 residues. The germline gives CDR1 LGHNA, CDR2 YSLEER. This chain's CDR3 is CASSQVSGAEGETQYF. CDR3 coding DNA: TGCGCCAGCAGCCAAGTTAGCGGGGCCGAGGGAGAGACCCAGTACTTC.

This chain connects TRBV4-1 to TRBJ2-7, with 7 nucleotides matching TRBD1. The CDR3 runs 14 residues. V shed 0 bases and J 4 bases; nucleotides not matched to a gene: 3. Germline CDR1 reads MGHRA; CDR2 reads YSYEKL. As DNA, the CDR3 is TGCGCCAGCAGCCAAGAACAGGGGAGATACGAGCAGTACTTC. Protein product: CASSQEQGRYEQYF.

The rearrangement joins TRBV10-2 to TRBJ1-2, with 7 bases lining up with TRBD1. This CDR3 is 15 amino acids long. Trimming took 4 bases from V and 7 from J; bases not matched to a gene: 12. CDR1 WSHSY and CDR2 SAAADI come from the germline V gene. CDR3 sequence reads: CASSVFQGVVGGYTF. DNA for the CDR3: TGCGCCAGCAGTGTATTTCAGGGGGTTGTGGGTGGCTACACCTTC.

The rearrangement links TRBV25-1 to TRBJ2-1; 8 bases map to TRBD2. In germline, CDR1 is MGHDK, CDR2 SYGVNS. This CDR3 contains 15 residues. V was clipped by 8 bases and J by 8 bases; unmatched bases: 14. The CDR3: CASSSSGTSNHEQFF. The CDR3 coding sequence is TGTGCCAGCTCAAGTTCAGGGACTAGTAACCATGAGCAGTTCTTC.

This clone was seen only once. The genes are TRBV11-2 and TRBJ2-7, with TRBD2 as a possible D gene (6 bases). This CDR3 is 13 amino acids long. Trimming took off 6 bases at V and 2 bases at J, with 11 bases between the two ends. Germline values: CDR1 SGHAT, CDR2 FQNNGV. The CDR3 nucleotides are TGTGCCAGCAGACGCGGGAATCCCTACGAGCAGTACTTC. This sequence encodes CASRRGNPYEQYF. The full variable domain, in which reference TRBV11-2 and TRBJ2-7 provide the parts outside the CDR3, is EAGVAQSPRYKIIEKRQSVAFWCNPISGHATLYWYQQILGQGPKLLIQFQNNGVVDDSQLPKDRFSAERLKGVDSTLKIQPAKLEDSAVYLCASRRGNPYEQYFGPGTRLTVT.